This TCR beta chain was sequenced in a study of T-cell reconstitution after alpha-beta-depleted transplantation in children. This CDR3 is 16 amino acids long. Losses at the gene ends were 6 bases for V and 0 bases for J; bases not matched to a gene: 9. CDR1 is SGHRS and CDR2 is YFSETQ in the germline V gene. Construction of the TCRbeta library involved unique molecular identifiers. TCRdb passed the PCR reads through MiXCR, listing each CDR3 protein once. The sample yields hundreds of thousands of distinct CDR3 sequences, around a sixth seen once. On this clonotype: Its target is not known.

General study points: Elevated TCRbeta diversity at day 60 was traced, in some patients, to surviving recipient T cells and thymic progenitors. Roughly two months post-transplant, alpha-beta T cells reportedly originated from several hundred graft clones that had expanded. T-cell counts and diversity at one year following transplant were attributed mainly to newly produced T cells.

The starting material was PBMCs, mostly from graft donor cells, obtained 360 days after TCRalphabeta/CD19-depleted stem cell transplant. The rearrangement links TRBV5-1 to TRBJ2-3; TRBD2 matches at 8 bases. The source is a male patient between 2 and 9 years old who had a stem cell transplant for acute lymphoblastic leukemia, so the T cells may come from the graft donor. The CDR3: CASIEGGGTSTDTQYF. The CDR3 DNA sequence: TGCGCCAGCATTGAAGGCGGGGGGACAAGCACAGATACGCAGTATTTT. Filled out from reference TRBV5-1 and TRBJ2-3, the complete variable domain reads KAGVTQTPRYLIKTRGQQVTLSCSPISGHRSVSWYQQTPGQGLQFLFEYFSETQRNKGNFPGRFSGRQFSNSRSEMNVSTLELGDSALYLCASIEGGGTSTDTQYFGPGTRLTVL.